The source of this TCR beta chain is a study of shared clonotypes between healthy human individuals. The method was immunoSEQ multiplex PCR; TCRdb's version includes in-frame clones alone and lacks a portion of them. The data hold approximately 180,000 clones, with approximately 95% observed a single time. From germline, CDR1 is MNHEY and CDR2 SMNVEV (reference sequence). The CDR3 runs to 13 residues. V was cut by 2 bases and J by 6 bases, with 10 bases left in between. The chain carries TRBV27 and TRBJ1-1, with D perhaps matching TRBD1 (5 bases). This receptor was taken from a woman in her 30s in good health. Sequencing was performed on naive CD4+ T cells sorted from blood. As for subset: CD45RA+ positively selected. The CDR3 DNA reads TGTGCCAGCAGTTTAGGGGGAAGATCTGAAGCTTTCTTT. The encoded protein is CASSLGGRSEAFF.